This T cell receptor beta chain was captured by sequencing in a study of blood T cell repertoires in COVID-19. In the study overall: Samples representing acute and convalescent COVID-19 were sourced from the United States, Italy and Spain. T cells, B-cell-depleted T cells, or PBMCs supplied cDNA or gDNA.

As originally analysed: By means of reference gene primer amplification, nucleated cell counts were estimated. The repertoire was sequenced with immunoSEQ multiplex PCR; TCRdb's copy has only in-frame clones and lacks some. V and J calls and clone size are those listed in that table; D and trimming were worked out from the DNA. The table includes under 150,000 clones, about 86% detected once. The CDR3 consists of 14 residues. In germline, CDR1 is PRHDT, CDR2 FYEKMQ (reference sequence). The V and J ends lost 5 bases and 6 bases, in that order; junction bases with no gene match: 9. The source is a woman in her fifties or sixties with acute or convalescent COVID-19. The source material was peripheral blood. The rearrangement uses TRBV13 and TRBJ2-7, with TRBD2 identical over 8 bases. CDR3 bases: TGTGCCAGCAGCCAGACCGGGGGGGTATTCGAGCAGTACTTC. Its translation: CASSQTGGVFEQYF.